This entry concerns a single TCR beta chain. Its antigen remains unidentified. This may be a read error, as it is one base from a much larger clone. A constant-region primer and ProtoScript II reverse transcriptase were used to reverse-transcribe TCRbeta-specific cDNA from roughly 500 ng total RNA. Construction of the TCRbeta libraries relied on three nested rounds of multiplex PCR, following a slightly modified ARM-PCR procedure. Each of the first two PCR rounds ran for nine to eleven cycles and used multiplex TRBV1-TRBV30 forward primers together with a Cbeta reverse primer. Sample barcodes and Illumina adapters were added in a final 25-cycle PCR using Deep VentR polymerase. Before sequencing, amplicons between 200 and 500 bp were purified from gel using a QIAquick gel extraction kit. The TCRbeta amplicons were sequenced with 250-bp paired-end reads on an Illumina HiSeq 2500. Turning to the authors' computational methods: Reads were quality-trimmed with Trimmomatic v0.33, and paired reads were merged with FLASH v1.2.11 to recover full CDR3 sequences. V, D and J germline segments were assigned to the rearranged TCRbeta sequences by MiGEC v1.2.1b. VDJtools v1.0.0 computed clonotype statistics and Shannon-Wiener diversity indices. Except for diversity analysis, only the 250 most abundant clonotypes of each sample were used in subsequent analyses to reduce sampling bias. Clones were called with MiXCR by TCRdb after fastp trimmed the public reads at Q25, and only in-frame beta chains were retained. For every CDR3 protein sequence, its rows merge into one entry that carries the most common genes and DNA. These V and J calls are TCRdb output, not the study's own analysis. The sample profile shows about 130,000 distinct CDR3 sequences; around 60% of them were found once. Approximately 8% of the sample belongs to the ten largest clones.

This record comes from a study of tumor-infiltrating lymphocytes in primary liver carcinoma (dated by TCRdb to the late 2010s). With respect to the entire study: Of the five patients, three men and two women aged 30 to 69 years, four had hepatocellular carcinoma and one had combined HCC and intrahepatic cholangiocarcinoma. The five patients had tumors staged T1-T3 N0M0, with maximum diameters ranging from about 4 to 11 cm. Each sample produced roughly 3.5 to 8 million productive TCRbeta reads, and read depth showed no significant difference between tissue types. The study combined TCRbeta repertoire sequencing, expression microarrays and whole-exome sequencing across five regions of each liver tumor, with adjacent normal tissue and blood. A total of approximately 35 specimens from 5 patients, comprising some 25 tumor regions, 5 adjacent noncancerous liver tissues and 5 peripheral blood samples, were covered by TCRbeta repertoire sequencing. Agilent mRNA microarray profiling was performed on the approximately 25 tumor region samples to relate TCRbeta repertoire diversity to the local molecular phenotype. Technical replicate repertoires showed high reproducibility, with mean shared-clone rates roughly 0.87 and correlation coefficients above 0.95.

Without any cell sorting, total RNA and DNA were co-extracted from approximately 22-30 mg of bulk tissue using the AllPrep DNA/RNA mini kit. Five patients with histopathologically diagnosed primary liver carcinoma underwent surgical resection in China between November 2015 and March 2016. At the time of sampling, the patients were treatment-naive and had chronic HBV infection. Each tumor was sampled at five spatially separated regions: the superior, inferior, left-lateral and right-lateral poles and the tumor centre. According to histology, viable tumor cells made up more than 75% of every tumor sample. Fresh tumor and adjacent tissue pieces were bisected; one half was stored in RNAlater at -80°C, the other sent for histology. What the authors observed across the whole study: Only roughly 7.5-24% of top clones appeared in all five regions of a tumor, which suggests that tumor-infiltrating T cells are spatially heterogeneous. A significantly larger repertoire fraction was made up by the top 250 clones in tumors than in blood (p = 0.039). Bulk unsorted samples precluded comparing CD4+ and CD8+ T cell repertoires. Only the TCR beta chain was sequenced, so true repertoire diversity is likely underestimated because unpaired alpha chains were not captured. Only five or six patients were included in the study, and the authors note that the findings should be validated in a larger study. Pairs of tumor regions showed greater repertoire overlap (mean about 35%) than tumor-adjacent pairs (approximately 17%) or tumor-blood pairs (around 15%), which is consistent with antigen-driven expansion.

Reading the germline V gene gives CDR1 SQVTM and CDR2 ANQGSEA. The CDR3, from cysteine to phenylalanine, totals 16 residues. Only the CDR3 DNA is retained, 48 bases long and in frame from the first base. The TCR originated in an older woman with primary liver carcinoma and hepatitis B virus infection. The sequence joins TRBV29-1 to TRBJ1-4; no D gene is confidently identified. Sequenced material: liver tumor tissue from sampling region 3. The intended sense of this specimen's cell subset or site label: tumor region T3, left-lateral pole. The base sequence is TGCGGCGTTGATGATCGGCACAATCATCCCAATGAAAAACTGTTTTTT. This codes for CGVDDRHNHPNEKLFF.